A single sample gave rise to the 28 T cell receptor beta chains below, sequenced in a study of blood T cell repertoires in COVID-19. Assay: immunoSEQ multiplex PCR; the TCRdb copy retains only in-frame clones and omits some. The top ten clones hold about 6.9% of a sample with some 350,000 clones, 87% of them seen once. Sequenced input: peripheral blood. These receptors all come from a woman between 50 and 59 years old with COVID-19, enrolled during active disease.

Written as DNA, the CDR3 is TGTGCCAGTAGTTCGCAGGGACTAGCGGGAGAGGGTGAGACCCAGTACTTC. This encodes CASSSQGLAGEGETQYF. This sequence joins TRBV19 and TRBJ2-5; 14 bases align to TRBD2. The CDR3 covers 17 residues. The V gene end was trimmed by 5 bases and the J gene end by 5 bases; junction bases not matched to a gene: 10. The germline gives CDR1 LNHDA, CDR2 SQIVND (reference sequence).

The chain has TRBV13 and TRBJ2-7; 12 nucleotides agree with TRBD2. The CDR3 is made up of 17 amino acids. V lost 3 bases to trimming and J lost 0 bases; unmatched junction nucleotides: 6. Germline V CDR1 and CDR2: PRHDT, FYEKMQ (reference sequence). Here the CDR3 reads CASSFSGLAGLSYEQYF. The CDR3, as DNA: TGTGCCAGCAGCTTTTCAGGACTAGCGGGGCTCTCCTACGAGCAGTACTTC.

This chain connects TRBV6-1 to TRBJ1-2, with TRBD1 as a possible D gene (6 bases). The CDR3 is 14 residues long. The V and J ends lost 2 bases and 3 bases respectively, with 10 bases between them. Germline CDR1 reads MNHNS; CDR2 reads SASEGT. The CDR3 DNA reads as TGTGCCAGCAGTGAAACAGGGTGGTACTATGGCTACACCTTC. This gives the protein CASSETGWYYGYTF.

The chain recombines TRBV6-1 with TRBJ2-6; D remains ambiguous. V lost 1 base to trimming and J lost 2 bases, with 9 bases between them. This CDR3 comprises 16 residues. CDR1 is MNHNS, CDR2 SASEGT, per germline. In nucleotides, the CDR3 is TGTGCCAGCAGTGAAGTTCCCCCTCCTGGGGCCAACGTCCTGACTTTC. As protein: CASSEVPPPGANVLTF.

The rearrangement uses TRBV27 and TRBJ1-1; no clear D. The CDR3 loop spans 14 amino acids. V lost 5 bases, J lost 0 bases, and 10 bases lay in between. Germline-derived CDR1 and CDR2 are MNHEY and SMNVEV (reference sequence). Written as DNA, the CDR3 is TGTGCCAGCAGTACCGCGACAATGAACACTGAAGCTTTCTTT. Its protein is CASSTATMNTEAFF.

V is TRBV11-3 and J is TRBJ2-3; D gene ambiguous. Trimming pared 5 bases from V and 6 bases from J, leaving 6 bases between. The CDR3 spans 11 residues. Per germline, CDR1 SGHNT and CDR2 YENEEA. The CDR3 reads CASSRRDTQYF. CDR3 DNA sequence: TGTGCCAGCAGCCGCAGGGATACGCAGTATTTT.

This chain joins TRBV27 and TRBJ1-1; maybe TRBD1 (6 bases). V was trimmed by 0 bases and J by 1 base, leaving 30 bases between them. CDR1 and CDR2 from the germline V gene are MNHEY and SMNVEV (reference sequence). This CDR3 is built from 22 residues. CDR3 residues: CASSLSSLSGVYRKGENTEAFF. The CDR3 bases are TGTGCCAGCAGTTTATCTTCCCTTTCAGGGGTATACCGAAAGGGCGAGAACACTGAAGCTTTCTTT.

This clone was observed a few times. The CDR3 region is CASMEQGARGPQHF. CDR3 DNA: TGTGCCAGCATGGAGCAGGGGGCGAGAGGGCCCCAGCATTTT. The V gene is TRBV6-5, the J gene TRBJ1-5; 8 bases agree with TRBD1. Germline V gives CDR1 MNHEY, CDR2 SVGAGI. The CDR3 sequence is 14 residues long. The ends lost 7 bases at V and 9 bases at J; junction bases unmatched: 11.

CDR3 nucleotide sequence: TGCGCCAGCAGCCAGGGTGCGGGAGCGGGTTCAGATACGCAGTATTTT. Translation gives CASSQGAGAGSDTQYF. V gene TRBV5-1 combines with J gene TRBJ2-3; 7 bases are a match to TRBD2. The germline V gene has CDR1 SGHRS and CDR2 YFSETQ. Trimming took 4 bases from V and 4 from J; bases not matched to a gene: 12. The CDR3 length is 16 residues.

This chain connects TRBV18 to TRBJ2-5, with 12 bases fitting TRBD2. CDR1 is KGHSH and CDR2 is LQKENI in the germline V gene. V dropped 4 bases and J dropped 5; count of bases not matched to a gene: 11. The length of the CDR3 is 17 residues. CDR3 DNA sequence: TGTGCCAGCTCACTTTCCCGGACTAGCGGGATGTCGGAGACCCAGTACTTC. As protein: CASSLSRTSGMSETQYF.

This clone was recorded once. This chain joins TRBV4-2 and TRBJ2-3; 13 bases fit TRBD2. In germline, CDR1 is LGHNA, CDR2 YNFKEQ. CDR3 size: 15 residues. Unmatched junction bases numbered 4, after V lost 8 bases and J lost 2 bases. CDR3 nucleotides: TGTGCCAGCGGGACTAGCGGGGCTATCACAGATACGCAGTATTTT. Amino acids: CASGTSGAITDTQYF.

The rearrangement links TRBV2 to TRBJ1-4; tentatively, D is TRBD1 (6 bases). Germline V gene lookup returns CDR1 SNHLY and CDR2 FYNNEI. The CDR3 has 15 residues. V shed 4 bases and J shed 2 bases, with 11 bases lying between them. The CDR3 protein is CASSVGHRTNEKLFF. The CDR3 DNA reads TGTGCCAGCAGTGTGGGACATCGGACTAATGAAAAACTGTTTTTT.

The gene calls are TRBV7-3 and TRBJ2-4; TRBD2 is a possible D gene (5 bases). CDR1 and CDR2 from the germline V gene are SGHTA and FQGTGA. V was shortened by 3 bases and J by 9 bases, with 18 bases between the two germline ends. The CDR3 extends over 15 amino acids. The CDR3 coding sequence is TGTGCCAGCAGCTTTTCCGGAGGCCAGAGCGGCATTCAGTACTTC. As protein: CASSFSGGQSGIQYF.

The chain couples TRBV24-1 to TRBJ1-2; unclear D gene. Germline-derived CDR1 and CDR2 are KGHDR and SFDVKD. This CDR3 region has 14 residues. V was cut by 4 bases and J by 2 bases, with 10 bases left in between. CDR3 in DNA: TGTGCCACCAGTGACCCGGGTCAGAACTATGGCTACACCTTC. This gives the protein CATSDPGQNYGYTF.

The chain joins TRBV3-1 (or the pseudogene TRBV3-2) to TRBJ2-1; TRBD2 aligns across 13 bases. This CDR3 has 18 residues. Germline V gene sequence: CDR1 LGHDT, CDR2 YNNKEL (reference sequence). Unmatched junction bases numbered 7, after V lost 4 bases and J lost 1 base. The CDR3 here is CASSRKGTSGTSYNEQFF. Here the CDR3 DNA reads TGTGCCAGCAGCCGGAAAGGGACTAGCGGGACTTCCTACAATGAGCAGTTCTTC.

The DNA for the CDR3 is TGCGCCAGCAGCCAAGTGGGCAGGGCGAACACTGAAGCTTTCTTT. Protein product: CASSQVGRANTEAFF. The rearrangement joins TRBV4-1 to TRBJ1-1; D may be TRBD1 (5 bases). The V end lost 1 base, the J end lost 1 base, and 10 bases lay between the germline ends. The CDR3 extends over 15 amino acids. Germline V gives CDR1 MGHRA, CDR2 YSYEKL.

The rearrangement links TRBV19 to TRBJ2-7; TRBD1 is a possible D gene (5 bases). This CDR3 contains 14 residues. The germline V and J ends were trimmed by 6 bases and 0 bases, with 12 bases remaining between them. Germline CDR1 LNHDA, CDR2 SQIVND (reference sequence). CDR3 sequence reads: CASSIRESSYEQYF. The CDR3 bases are TGTGCCAGTAGCATCAGGGAATCCTCCTACGAGCAGTACTTC.

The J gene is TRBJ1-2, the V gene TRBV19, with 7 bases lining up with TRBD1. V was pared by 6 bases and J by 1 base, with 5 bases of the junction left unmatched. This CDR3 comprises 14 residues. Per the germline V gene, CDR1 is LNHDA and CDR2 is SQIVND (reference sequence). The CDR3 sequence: CASSKTGVNYGYTF. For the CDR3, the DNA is TGTGCCAGTAGCAAAACAGGGGTTAACTATGGCTACACCTTC.

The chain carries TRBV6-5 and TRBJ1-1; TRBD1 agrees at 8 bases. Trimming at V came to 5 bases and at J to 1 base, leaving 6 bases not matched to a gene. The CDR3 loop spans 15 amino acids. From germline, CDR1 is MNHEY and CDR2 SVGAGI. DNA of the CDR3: TGTGCCAGCAGTCACAGGGGGTTGGGGAACACTGAAGCTTTCTTT. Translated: CASSHRGLGNTEAFF.

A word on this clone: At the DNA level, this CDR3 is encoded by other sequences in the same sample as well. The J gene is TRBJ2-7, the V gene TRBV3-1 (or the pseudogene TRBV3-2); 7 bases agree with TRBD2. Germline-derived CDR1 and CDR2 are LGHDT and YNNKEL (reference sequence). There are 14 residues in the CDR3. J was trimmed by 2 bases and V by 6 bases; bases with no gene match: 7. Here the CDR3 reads CASSPSGPPYEQYF. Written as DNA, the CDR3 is TGTGCCAGCAGTCCTAGCGGTCCCCCCTACGAGCAGTACTTC.

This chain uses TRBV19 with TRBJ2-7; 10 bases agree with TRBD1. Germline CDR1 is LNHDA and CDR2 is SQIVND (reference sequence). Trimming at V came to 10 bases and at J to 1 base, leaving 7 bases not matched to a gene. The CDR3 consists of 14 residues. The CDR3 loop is CATQRTGGSYEQYF. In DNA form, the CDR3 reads TGTGCCACCCAGCGGACAGGGGGTTCCTACGAGCAGTACTTC.

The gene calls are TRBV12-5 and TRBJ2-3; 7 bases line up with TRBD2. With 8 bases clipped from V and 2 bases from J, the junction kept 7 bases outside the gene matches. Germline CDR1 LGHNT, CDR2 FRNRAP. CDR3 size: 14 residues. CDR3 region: CASHLAVNTDTQYF. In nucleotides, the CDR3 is TGTGCTAGTCACCTAGCGGTAAACACAGATACGCAGTATTTT.

As DNA, the CDR3 is TGTGCCAGTAGCTCAACCCGGGACAGGGTTGTTGAGCCCCAGCATTTT. Its protein is CASSSTRDRVVEPQHF. The chain carries TRBV19 and TRBJ1-5; 9 bases align to TRBD1. The junction had 14 bases not matched to a gene; V was cut back by 6 bases and J by 8 bases. Germline loops: CDR1 LNHDA, CDR2 SQIVND (reference sequence). The CDR3 is 16 amino acids.

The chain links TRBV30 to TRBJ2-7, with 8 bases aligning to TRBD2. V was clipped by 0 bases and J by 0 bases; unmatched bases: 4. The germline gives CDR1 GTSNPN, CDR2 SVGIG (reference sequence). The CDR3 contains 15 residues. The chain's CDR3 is CAWSVRGRTSYEQYF. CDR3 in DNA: TGTGCCTGGAGTGTACGCGGGAGGACCTCCTACGAGCAGTACTTC.

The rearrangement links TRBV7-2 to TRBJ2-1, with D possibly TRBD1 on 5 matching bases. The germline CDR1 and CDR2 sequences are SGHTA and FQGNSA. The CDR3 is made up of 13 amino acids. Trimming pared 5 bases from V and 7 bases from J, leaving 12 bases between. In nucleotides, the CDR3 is TGTGCCAGCAGCCCGTGGGGCCCTAATGAGCAGTTCTTC. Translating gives CASSPWGPNEQFF.

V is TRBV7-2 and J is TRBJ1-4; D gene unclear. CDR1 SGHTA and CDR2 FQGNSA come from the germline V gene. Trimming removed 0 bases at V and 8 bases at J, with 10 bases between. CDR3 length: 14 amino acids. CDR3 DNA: TGTGCCAGCAGCTTAGCGGCGTCGGAGGAAAAACTGTTTTTT. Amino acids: CASSLAASEEKLFF.

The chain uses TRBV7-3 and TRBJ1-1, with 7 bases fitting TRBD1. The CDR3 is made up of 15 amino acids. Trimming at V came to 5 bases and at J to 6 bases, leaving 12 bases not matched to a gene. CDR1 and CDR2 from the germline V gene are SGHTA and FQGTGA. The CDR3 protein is CASSDGQAAGAEAFF. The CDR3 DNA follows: TGTGCCAGCAGCGACGGACAGGCCGCTGGGGCTGAAGCTTTCTTT.

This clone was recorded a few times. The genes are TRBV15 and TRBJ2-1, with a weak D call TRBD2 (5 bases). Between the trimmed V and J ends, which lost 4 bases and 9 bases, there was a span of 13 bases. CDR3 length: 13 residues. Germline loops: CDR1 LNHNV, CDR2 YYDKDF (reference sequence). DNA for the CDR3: TGTGCCACCAGCACAGCGGTAGCCGGTGAGCAGTTCTTC. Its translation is CATSTAVAGEQFF.